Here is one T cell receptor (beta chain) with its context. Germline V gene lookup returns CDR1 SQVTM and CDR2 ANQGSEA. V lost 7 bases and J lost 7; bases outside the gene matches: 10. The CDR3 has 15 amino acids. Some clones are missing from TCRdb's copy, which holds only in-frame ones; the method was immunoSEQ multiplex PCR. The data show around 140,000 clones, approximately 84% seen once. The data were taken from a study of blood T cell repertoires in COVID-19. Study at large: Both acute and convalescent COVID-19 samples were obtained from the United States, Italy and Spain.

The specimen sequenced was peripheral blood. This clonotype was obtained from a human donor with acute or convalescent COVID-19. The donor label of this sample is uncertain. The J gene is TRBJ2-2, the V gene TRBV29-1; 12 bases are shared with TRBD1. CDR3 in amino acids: CSAGTGGFLGGELFF. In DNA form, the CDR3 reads TGCAGCGCTGGGACAGGGGGCTTTTTGGGCGGGGAGCTGTTTTTT.